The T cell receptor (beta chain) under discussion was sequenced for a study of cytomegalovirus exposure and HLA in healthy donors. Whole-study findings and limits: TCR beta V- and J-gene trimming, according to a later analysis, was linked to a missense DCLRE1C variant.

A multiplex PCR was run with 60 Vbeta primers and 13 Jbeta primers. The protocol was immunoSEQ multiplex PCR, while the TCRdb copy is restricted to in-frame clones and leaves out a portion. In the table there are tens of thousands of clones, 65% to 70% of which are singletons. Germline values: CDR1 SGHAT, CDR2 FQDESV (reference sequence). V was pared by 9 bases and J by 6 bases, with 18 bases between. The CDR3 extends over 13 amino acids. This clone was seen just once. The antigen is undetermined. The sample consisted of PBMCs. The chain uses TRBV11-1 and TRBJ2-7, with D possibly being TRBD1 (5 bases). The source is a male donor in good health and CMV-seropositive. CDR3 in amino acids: CASRGRLHIEQYF. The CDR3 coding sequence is TGTGCCAGTAGGGGCCGTCTCCATATCGAGCAGTACTTC.